Listed here are 32 T cell receptor beta chains from one sample, sequenced in a study of vaccination and CD4 T cells after COVID-19 (dated by TCRdb to 2022 to 2024). The treatment or condition label for this specimen denotes: approximately 10-day PBMC culture with coronavirus spike peptide pools or control peptides (ViraFEST assay). The method was PCR. For sequencing, an Illumina iSeq 100 was employed. At the Johns Hopkins FTIC core, DNA from the cultured CD4+ T cells underwent TCR sequencing with the Oncomine TCR Beta short-read assay. The raw public reads went through TCRdb reprocessing: fastp at Q25, MiXCR clone calling, in-frame beta chains kept. Duplicate CDR3 protein sequences are folded into a single record with the most common DNA and genes. The sample records about 16,000 distinct CDR3 sequences, about 53% of which are singletons. The ten largest clones take up more than 3.5% of the sample.

No cognate antigen is known for these TCRs. The sample here was CD4+ T cells from blood, cultured in vitro, taken before SARS-CoV-2 vaccination. The receptors originated from a human donor who had recovered from COVID-19.

The chain links TRBV7-2 to TRBJ1-2; TRBD1 agrees at 8 bases. V gave up 2 bases and J gave up 4 bases; unmatched junction bases: 3. The CDR3 totals 14 residues. CDR1 is SGHTA, CDR2 FQGNSA, per germline. CDR3 coding DNA: TGTGCCAGCAGCTTAACAGGGGGGGGCTATGGCTACACCTTC. Amino acids: CASSLTGGGYGYTF.

The chain links TRBV7-2 to TRBJ2-1; 10 nucleotides align to TRBD2. Germline CDR1 is SGHTA and CDR2 is FQGNSA. The CDR3 covers 17 residues. Unmatched junction bases numbered 8, after V lost 2 bases and J lost 4 bases. CDR3 residues: CASSLRTGTSVYNEQFF. The CDR3 DNA is TGTGCCAGCAGCTTACGTACCGGGACTAGCGTTTACAATGAGCAGTTCTTC.

The gene calls are TRBV29-1 and TRBJ1-2; weak D call: TRBD1 (5 bases). This CDR3 is 13 amino acids long. Germline V lookup: CDR1 SQVTM, CDR2 ANQGSEA. The germline V and J ends were trimmed by 3 bases and 2 bases, with 10 bases remaining between them. This chain's CDR3 is CSVDVPGNYGYTF. The CDR3 region has the DNA TGCAGCGTTGATGTTCCAGGGAACTATGGCTACACCTTC.

In its sample, this clonotype was seen a few times. The chain links TRBV6-1 to TRBJ1-3; D is possibly TRBD1 (6 bases). Per germline, CDR1 MNHNS and CDR2 SASEGT. CDR3 length: 13 residues. V lost 6 bases and J 3 bases, leaving 9 bases between the germline ends. CDR3 sequence: CASRDRLGNTIYF. DNA of the CDR3: TGTGCCAGCAGGGACAGACTTGGAAACACCATATATTTT.

The chain couples TRBV20-1 to TRBJ1-1; TRBD1 aligns across 9 bases. CDR3 length: 15 residues. V trimming: 2 bases; J trimming: 1 base; junction bases outside the gene matches: 5. From germline, CDR1 is DFQATT and CDR2 SNEGSKA (reference sequence). The CDR3 protein is CSARHEQGANTEAFF. CDR3 bases: TGCAGTGCTAGACACGAACAGGGGGCGAACACTGAAGCTTTCTTT.

The chain combines TRBV27 with TRBJ1-5, with TRBD1 matching 8 bases. The germline V gene encodes CDR1 MNHEY and CDR2 SMNVEV (reference sequence). With 2 bases clipped from V and 3 bases from J, the junction kept 3 bases outside the gene matches. This CDR3 comprises 15 residues. The CDR3 bases are TGTGCCAGCAGTTTACGACAGGGGCTCAATCAGCCCCAGCATTTT. Its translation is CASSLRQGLNQPQHF.

V is TRBV7-2 and J is TRBJ2-1; D unclear. Germline V gene sequence: CDR1 SGHTA, CDR2 FQGNSA. V lost 4 bases, J lost 6 bases, and 7 bases lay in between. The CDR3 runs to 12 residues. CDR3 sequence reads: CASSYPSNEQFF. In nucleotides, the CDR3 is TGTGCCAGCAGCTACCCGTCCAATGAGCAGTTCTTC.

This chain uses TRBV25-1 with TRBJ1-3; no clear D gene. V shed 8 bases and J shed 0 bases, with 17 bases lying between them. Germline values: CDR1 MGHDK, CDR2 SYGVNS. The CDR3 extends over 16 amino acids. The CDR3 DNA follows: TGTGCCAGCCACTCGGGCCATTACAGCTCTGGAAACACCATATATTTT. Protein product: CASHSGHYSSGNTIYF.

The chain links TRBV10-3 to TRBJ1-1; the D gene is possibly TRBD1 (5 bases). V gave up 3 bases and J gave up 1 base, with 12 bases separating them. The CDR3 runs 15 residues. The V gene's germline CDR1 is ENHRY and CDR2 SYGVKD. CDR3 bases: TGTGCCATCAGTGAATCAGGGAGGGGGAACACTGAAGCTTTCTTT. Translation: CAISESGRGNTEAFF.

This sequence joins TRBV4-3 and TRBJ1-5; D is uncertain. V lost 0 bases, J lost 2 bases, and 14 bases lay in between. Germline-derived CDR1 and CDR2 are LGHNA and YSLEER. The CDR3 extends over 17 amino acids. The CDR3 is CASSQDPWENGNQPQHF. The DNA of the CDR3 is TGCGCCAGCAGCCAAGATCCCTGGGAGAACGGCAATCAGCCCCAGCATTTT.

This clonotype was detected only once. The J gene is TRBJ2-2, the V gene TRBV7-9; 7 bases align to TRBD1. The V and J ends lost 8 bases and 0 bases, in that order; junction bases with no gene match: 9. The CDR3 is made up of 16 amino acids. In germline, CDR1 is SEHNR, CDR2 FQNEAQ (reference sequence). CDR3 loop: CASAMTGPTNTGELFF. Written as DNA, the CDR3 is TGTGCCAGCGCCATGACAGGGCCGACGAACACCGGGGAGCTGTTTTTT. The complete variable domain, with remaining parts taken from reference TRBV7-9 and TRBJ2-2, reads DTGVSQNPRHKITKRGQNVTFRCDPISEHNRLYWYRQTLGQGPEFLTYFQNEAQLEKSRLLSDRFSAERPKGSFSTLEIQRTEQGDSAMYLCASAMTGPTNTGELFFGEGSRLTVL.

The rearrangement joins TRBV19 to TRBJ1-1, with D unresolved. This CDR3 comprises 16 residues. Trimming left V 4 bases short and J 0 bases short, with 15 bases between. From germline, CDR1 is LNHDA and CDR2 SQIVND (reference sequence). The CDR3 spells CASSTIRLTMNTEAFF. CDR3 coding DNA: TGTGCCAGTAGTACGATCAGGCTTACGATGAACACTGAAGCTTTCTTT.

The CDR3 DNA is TGTGCCACCAGTGGGTCTGGCCAGTACAATGAGCAGTTCTTC. This codes for CATSGSGQYNEQFF. The chain links TRBV24-1 to TRBJ2-1; D unclear. Between the trimmed V and J ends, which lost 5 bases and 4 bases, there was a span of 11 bases. This CDR3 is 14 amino acids long. The germline V gene encodes CDR1 KGHDR and CDR2 SFDVKD.

V and J are TRBV27 and TRBJ2-7; 10 bases fit TRBD1. Trimming cost V 7 bases and J 5 bases; bases outside gene matches: 8. CDR1 and CDR2 (germline): MNHEY, SMNVEV (reference sequence). The CDR3 sequence is 14 residues long. CDR3: CASKTGQGFNEQYF. The CDR3 DNA reads as TGTGCCAGCAAGACGGGACAGGGGTTCAACGAGCAGTACTTC.

The chain has TRBV7-7 and TRBJ2-7; D call uncertain. Germline assignment: CDR1 SSHAT and CDR2 FNYEAQ (reference sequence). The CDR3 contains 14 residues. Trimming took 5 bases from V and 7 from J, leaving 18 bases between them. CDR3 residues: CASSPGGGSREQYF. DNA of the CDR3: TGTGCCAGCAGCCCTGGTGGCGGAAGTAGGGAGCAGTACTTC.

In this sample, this clonotype turned up a few times. The CDR3 bases are TGTGCCAGCAGTTACAGGGTCACCGGGGAGCTGTTTTTT. Encoded protein: CASSYRVTGELFF. The V gene is TRBV27, the J gene TRBJ2-2, with a possible D match to TRBD1 (6 bases). Germline assignment: CDR1 MNHEY and CDR2 SMNVEV (reference sequence). With 4 bases removed from V and 4 bases from J, the gap between germline ends came to 7 bases. This CDR3 is built from 13 residues.

The genes are TRBV6-2 or TRBV6-3 and TRBJ1-2; TRBD1 aligns across 8 bases. This CDR3 is built from 15 residues. Per germline, CDR1 MNHEY and CDR2 SVGEGT. J gave up 4 bases and V 5 bases, and 9 bases lay outside the gene matches. DNA for the CDR3: TGTGCCAGCAGTACCCCCGCAGGGGGCAGCTATGGCTACACCTTC. Its protein product is CASSTPAGGSYGYTF.

The chain links TRBV19 to TRBJ1-1; 10 nucleotides match TRBD1. Germline CDR1 is LNHDA and CDR2 is SQIVND (reference sequence). The CDR3 is 17 amino acids. V was pared by 6 bases and J by 1 base, with 11 bases of the junction left unmatched. Here the CDR3 DNA reads TGTGCCAGTAGCCCACACCTTCGGACAGGGGGGAACACTGAAGCTTTCTTT. Its protein is CASSPHLRTGGNTEAFF.

This chain joins TRBV6-1 and TRBJ2-5; D possibly corresponds to TRBD1 (5 bases). CDR3 length: 14 residues. V was trimmed by 7 bases and J by 1 base, leaving 13 bases between them. Germline V CDR1 and CDR2: MNHNS, SASEGT. CDR3 region: CASTSQRGQETQYF. DNA for the CDR3: TGTGCCAGCACCTCCCAAAGGGGCCAAGAGACCCAGTACTTC.

The chain has TRBV7-9 and TRBJ2-5, with D unresolved. This CDR3 is built from 11 residues. Between the trimmed V and J ends, which lost 5 bases and 5 bases, there was a span of 6 bases. Per germline, CDR1 SEHNR and CDR2 FQNEAQ (reference sequence). The CDR3 nucleotides are TGTGCCAGCAGCCGGACGGAGACCCAGTACTTC. This translates into CASSRTETQYF.

This clonotype was observed once. V gene TRBV20-1 combines with J gene TRBJ2-2; 10 bases line up with TRBD2. V was clipped by 1 base and J by 0 bases; unmatched bases: 5. The CDR3 sequence is 17 residues long. Germline CDR1 DFQATT, CDR2 SNEGSKA (reference sequence). CDR3: CSARVILAGSNTGELFF. The CDR3 DNA is TGCAGTGCTAGAGTCATACTAGCGGGGTCGAACACCGGGGAGCTGTTTTTT.

The V call is TRBV7-2, the J call TRBJ1-6; D is ambiguous. Trimming stripped 4 bases from V and 5 bases from J, with 9 bases between. Germline CDR1 is SGHTA and CDR2 is FQGNSA. CDR3 size: 14 residues. CDR3 bases: TGTGCCAGCAGCTCAAACATGAATAATTCACCCCTCCACTTT. It translates to CASSSNMNNSPLHF.

The CDR3 reads CSARVGGNNQPQHF. The CDR3 DNA is TGCAGTGCTCGTGTTGGAGGGAACAATCAGCCCCAGCATTTT. This chain connects TRBV20-1 to TRBJ1-5, with no clear D. Trimming stripped 5 bases from V and 3 bases from J, with 14 bases between. This CDR3 has 14 amino acids. Germline V gene sequence: CDR1 DFQATT, CDR2 SNEGSKA (reference sequence).

V is TRBV2 and J is TRBJ2-3, with 13 bases identical to TRBD2. Germline CDR1 and CDR2: SNHLY and FYNNEI. This CDR3 spans 16 amino acids. Unmatched junction bases numbered 7, after V lost 5 bases and J lost 5 bases. DNA for the CDR3: TGTGCCAGCAGTTCAGGACTAGCGGGAGTCTTAGATACGCAGTATTTT. Its translation: CASSSGLAGVLDTQYF.

The rearrangement joins TRBV27 to TRBJ2-2; D is unclear. Looked up from germline, CDR1 is MNHEY and CDR2 is SMNVEV (reference sequence). Trimming cost V 2 bases and J 0 bases, with 7 bases left between them. The CDR3 runs 15 residues. CDR3 sequence (DNA): TGTGCCAGCAGTTTACGTGGCTCGAACACCGGGGAGCTGTTTTTT. Translating gives CASSLRGSNTGELFF.

This clonotype was counted a few times. V is TRBV2 and J is TRBJ2-5; 7 bases fit TRBD2. Trimming took 5 bases from V and 4 from J; bases not matched to a gene: 7. The germline gives CDR1 SNHLY, CDR2 FYNNEI. This CDR3 region has 14 residues. This CDR3 reads CASSSGSGAETQYF. The CDR3 DNA follows: TGTGCCAGCAGTTCCGGGAGCGGGGCAGAGACCCAGTACTTC.

This clonotype was seen more than once but under ten times. The rearrangement joins TRBV4-2 to TRBJ1-5, with no clear D. Trimming stripped 1 base from V and 3 bases from J, with 19 bases between. The CDR3 sequence is 18 residues long. The germline V gene encodes CDR1 LGHNA and CDR2 YNFKEQ. The CDR3 DNA reads TGTGCCAGCAGCCAAGCGATTGGAGGTGGCCAGAACAATCAGCCCCAGCATTTT. Encoded protein: CASSQAIGGGQNNQPQHF.

Sample share makes this clonotype large. For the CDR3, the DNA is TGCAGCGCAACGTCAGACAGGGAACTGGGGTCCCAGCATTTT. Amino acid sequence: CSATSDRELGSQHF. This sequence joins TRBV29-1 and TRBJ1-5, with TRBD1 matching 7 bases. Germline-derived CDR1 and CDR2 are SQVTM and ANQGSEA. V shed 7 bases and J 11 bases; nucleotides not matched to a gene: 17. The CDR3 covers 14 residues.

The chain joins TRBV21-1 to TRBJ1-1; TRBD1 is the table's D call and was not checked against the DNA. TRBV21-1 is a recognized pseudogene. This CDR3 spans 16 amino acids. CDR3 in amino acids: CATCEEAGPGETEAFF. The CDR3 DNA reads TGTGCCACCTGCGAGGAAGCAGGCCCCGGGGAGACTGAAGCTTTCTTT.

The rearrangement uses TRBV6-1 and TRBJ2-3; 14 nucleotides align to TRBD2. Per germline, CDR1 MNHNS and CDR2 SASEGT. The V segment lost 7 bases and the J segment 3 bases; nucleotides outside the gene matches: 3. This CDR3 has 15 residues. CDR3 sequence: CASMGLAGVTDTQYF. DNA of the CDR3: TGTGCCAGCATGGGACTAGCGGGGGTTACAGATACGCAGTATTTT.

The V call is TRBV2, the J call TRBJ1-5; possibly TRBD1 for D (6 bases). CDR1 and CDR2 from the germline V gene are SNHLY and FYNNEI. Trimming shortened V by 6 bases and J by 2 bases, and 17 bases separated the two germline ends. The CDR3 length is 16 residues. The chain's CDR3 is CASRLTGVGRNQPQHF. CDR3 sequence (DNA): TGTGCCAGCAGATTGACAGGCGTCGGTCGCAATCAGCCCCAGCATTTT.

The count of this clonotype is one. The genes are TRBV25-1 and TRBJ2-2; D may be TRBD1 (6 bases). Per the germline V gene, CDR1 is MGHDK and CDR2 is SYGVNS. V was clipped by 8 bases and J by 4 bases, with 11 bases between them. The CDR3 is made up of 13 amino acids. CDR3 DNA sequence: TGTGCCAGCGTGAGGGGGTCCACCGGGGAGCTGTTTTTT. It yields the protein CASVRGSTGELFF.